The rows below give T cell receptor beta chains drawn from one sample of a study of blood T cell repertoires in COVID-19. Repertoires were generated with immunoSEQ multiplex PCR, while TCRdb's copy carries only in-frame clones and drops some. Altogether roughly 100,000 clones are present, 80% to 95% being singletons, with the ten largest covering 1.9%. Sequenced sample: peripheral blood. These receptors all come from a woman in her forties or fifties with COVID-19, enrolled during active disease. CDR3s include the opening cysteine and the closing phenylalanine or tryptophan. Each record gives: D gene, clone size, J gene, V gene, CDR3 protein, CDR3 DNA. A D gene is named only where the DNA matches it firmly. Clone size appears in some rows only: once, few, many, or a class for an expanded clone.

d_call: TRBD1; clone_size: once; j_call: TRBJ1-1; v_call: TRBV2; cdr3_aa: CASTPPTTGANTEAFF; cdr3_nt: TGTGCCAGCACCCCCCCCACGACAGGGGCCAACACTGAAGCTTTCTTT
d_call: TRBD1; clone_size: -; j_call: TRBJ1-1; v_call: TRBV11-3; cdr3_aa: CASSLPSWTGLNTEAFF; cdr3_nt: TGTGCCAGCAGCTTACCCTCCTGGACAGGGCTGAACACTGAAGCTTTCTTT
d_call: -; clone_size: -; j_call: TRBJ1-3; v_call: TRBV12-1; cdr3_aa: CASSCDGGGGFSGNTIYF; cdr3_nt: TGTGCCAGCAGCTGCGACGGCGGGGGTGGATTCTCTGGAAACACCATATATTTT
d_call: TRBD1; clone_size: -; j_call: TRBJ1-2; v_call: TRBV9; cdr3_aa: CASSVDRGLRGYTF; cdr3_nt: TGTGCCAGCAGCGTGGACAGGGGGCTTCGAGGCTACACCTTC
d_call: TRBD2; clone_size: few; j_call: TRBJ2-3; v_call: TRBV19; cdr3_aa: CASNRRGGLGTDTQYF; cdr3_nt: TGTGCCAGTAATAGGCGGGGGGGCCTTGGCACAGATACGCAGTATTTT
d_call: -; clone_size: -; j_call: TRBJ1-1; v_call: TRBV10-2; cdr3_aa: CASSVAGNTEAFF; cdr3_nt: TGCGCCAGCAGTGTCGCAGGGAACACTGAAGCTTTCTTT
d_call: TRBD1; clone_size: -; j_call: TRBJ1-2; v_call: TRBV6-1; cdr3_aa: CASSEGQGYGYTF; cdr3_nt: TGTGCCAGCAGTGAGGGACAGGGCTATGGCTACACCTTC
d_call: -; clone_size: -; j_call: TRBJ1-4; v_call: TRBV2; cdr3_aa: CASSERGWGRTNEKLFF; cdr3_nt: TGTGCCAGCAGTGAGCGGGGCTGGGGTCGAACTAATGAAAAACTGTTTTTT
d_call: -; clone_size: -; j_call: TRBJ1-2; v_call: TRBV3-1/TRBV3-2; cdr3_aa: CASSQGQGNYGYTF; cdr3_nt: TGTGCCAGCAGCCAAGGTCAGGGGAACTATGGCTACACCTTC
d_call: -; clone_size: -; j_call: TRBJ2-3; v_call: TRBV5-5; cdr3_aa: CASSAAGPPNWDTQYF; cdr3_nt: TGTGCCAGCAGCGCCGCGGGACCGCCCAATTGGGATACGCAGTATTTT
d_call: -; clone_size: -; j_call: TRBJ1-1; v_call: TRBV27; cdr3_aa: CASKISRSGTEAFF; cdr3_nt: TGTGCCAGCAAAATCAGCCGGAGTGGGACTGAAGCTTTCTTT
d_call: -; clone_size: few; j_call: TRBJ1-1; v_call: TRBV9; cdr3_aa: CASSESPQAGTEAFF; cdr3_nt: TGTGCCAGCAGCGAATCCCCCCAGGCGGGGACTGAAGCTTTCTTT
d_call: -; clone_size: -; j_call: TRBJ1-1; v_call: TRBV12-3/TRBV12-4; cdr3_aa: CASSQELATEAFF; cdr3_nt: TGTGCCAGCAGCCAAGAGCTCGCCACTGAAGCTTTCTTT
d_call: TRBD1; clone_size: -; j_call: TRBJ1-3; v_call: TRBV7-8; cdr3_aa: CASSSGQGGTGNTIYF; cdr3_nt: TGTGCCAGCAGCTCCGGACAGGGTGGTACTGGAAACACCATATATTTT
d_call: TRBD1; clone_size: -; j_call: TRBJ1-6; v_call: TRBV27; cdr3_aa: CASSAGQVVSPLHF; cdr3_nt: TGTGCCAGCAGTGCGGGACAGGTCGTTTCACCCCTCCACTTT
d_call: -; clone_size: -; j_call: TRBJ2-1; v_call: TRBV2; cdr3_aa: CAFTGPIYNEQFF; cdr3_nt: TGTGCCTTCACAGGGCCCATCTACAATGAGCAGTTCTTC
d_call: TRBD2; clone_size: -; j_call: TRBJ2-3; v_call: TRBV5-1; cdr3_aa: CASSPGLAGGLGTQYF; cdr3_nt: TGCGCCAGCAGCCCGGGACTAGCGGGGGGCTTGGGTACGCAGTATTTT
d_call: TRBD1; clone_size: -; j_call: TRBJ1-5; v_call: TRBV6-1; cdr3_aa: CASSEIKGATQPQHF; cdr3_nt: TGTGCCAGCAGTGAAATCAAGGGGGCAACTCAGCCCCAGCATTTT
d_call: TRBD1; clone_size: -; j_call: TRBJ1-6; v_call: TRBV11-2; cdr3_aa: CASSLGDRRISPLHF; cdr3_nt: TGTGCCAGCAGCTTGGGGGACAGGCGAATTTCACCCCTCCACTTT
d_call: TRBD1; clone_size: -; j_call: TRBJ1-2; v_call: TRBV24-1; cdr3_aa: CATSDRGLYGYTF; cdr3_nt: TGTGCCACCAGTGACAGGGGGCTCTATGGCTACACCTTC
d_call: TRBD2; clone_size: once; j_call: TRBJ2-5; v_call: TRBV7-8; cdr3_aa: CASSLEIPTSGVTGETQYF; cdr3_nt: TGTGCCAGCAGCTTAGAGATACCGACTAGCGGGGTTACCGGAGAGACCCAGTACTTC
d_call: -; clone_size: -; j_call: TRBJ2-7; v_call: TRBV19; cdr3_aa: CASSIESSSYEQYF; cdr3_nt: TGTGCCAGTAGTATAGAGTCTAGCTCCTACGAGCAGTACTTC
d_call: -; clone_size: -; j_call: TRBJ1-6; v_call: TRBV19; cdr3_aa: CASSPTSQGSPLHF; cdr3_nt: TGTGCCAGTAGTCCAACATCACAGGGTTCACCCCTCCACTTT
d_call: -; clone_size: -; j_call: TRBJ2-2; v_call: TRBV24-1; cdr3_aa: CATSVTAVNTGELFF; cdr3_nt: TGTGCCACCAGTGTGACAGCCGTTAACACCGGGGAGCTGTTTTTT
d_call: -; clone_size: -; j_call: TRBJ2-1; v_call: TRBV15; cdr3_aa: CASGDNEQFF; cdr3_nt: TGTGCCTCCGGGGACAATGAGCAGTTCTTC
d_call: TRBD1; clone_size: -; j_call: TRBJ1-3; v_call: TRBV2; cdr3_aa: CASRWGQLNSGNTIYF; cdr3_nt: TGTGCCAGCAGGTGGGGACAGTTAAACTCTGGAAACACCATATATTTT
d_call: -; clone_size: -; j_call: TRBJ1-5; v_call: TRBV27; cdr3_aa: CASSLEGLSNQPQHF; cdr3_nt: TGTGCCAGCAGTTTAGAGGGCCTTAGCAATCAGCCCCAGCATTTT
d_call: -; clone_size: -; j_call: TRBJ2-5; v_call: TRBV7-9; cdr3_aa: CASSLDQGGGETQYF; cdr3_nt: TGTGCCAGCAGCTTAGATCAGGGAGGAGGGGAGACCCAGTACTTC
d_call: -; clone_size: -; j_call: TRBJ2-2; v_call: TRBV4-1; cdr3_aa: CASSPHSGTGELFF; cdr3_nt: TGCGCCAGCAGCCCCCATAGCGGCACCGGGGAGCTGTTTTTT
d_call: TRBD2; clone_size: -; j_call: TRBJ2-2; v_call: TRBV28; cdr3_aa: CASTGTSRGELFF; cdr3_nt: TGTGCCAGCACCGGGACTAGTCGGGGGGAGCTGTTTTTT
d_call: -; clone_size: -; j_call: TRBJ1-1; v_call: TRBV11-3; cdr3_aa: CASSPYGQMNTEAFF; cdr3_nt: TGTGCCAGCAGCCCTTACGGACAGATGAACACTGAAGCTTTCTTT
d_call: TRBD1; clone_size: -; j_call: TRBJ2-6; v_call: TRBV5-5; cdr3_aa: CASSFRGPISGANVLTF; cdr3_nt: TGTGCCAGCAGCTTCAGGGGGCCAATTTCTGGGGCCAACGTCCTGACTTTC
d_call: -; clone_size: -; j_call: TRBJ1-2; v_call: TRBV18; cdr3_aa: CASSALPGEGNGYTF; cdr3_nt: TGTGCCAGCTCAGCCCTTCCAGGGGAAGGGAATGGCTACACCTTC
d_call: -; clone_size: -; j_call: TRBJ2-3; v_call: TRBV27; cdr3_aa: CASSFSVTSTDTQYF; cdr3_nt: TGTGCCAGCAGTTTTAGCGTAACTAGCACAGATACGCAGTATTTT
d_call: TRBD1; clone_size: -; j_call: TRBJ1-6; v_call: TRBV19; cdr3_aa: CASSLLSGGRNSPLHF; cdr3_nt: TGTGCCAGTAGTCTGCTATCAGGGGGCCGTAATTCACCCCTCCACTTT
d_call: -; clone_size: -; j_call: TRBJ1-2; v_call: TRBV12-3/TRBV12-4; cdr3_aa: CASSTGYGGYTF; cdr3_nt: TGTGCCAGCAGTACAGGGTACGGAGGCTACACCTTC
d_call: TRBD1; clone_size: few; j_call: TRBJ1-3; v_call: TRBV7-8; cdr3_aa: CASSLAGTGRGTIYF; cdr3_nt: TGTGCCAGCAGCTTAGCCGGGACAGGGCGTGGCACCATATATTTT
d_call: -; clone_size: -; j_call: TRBJ1-4; v_call: TRBV24-1; cdr3_aa: CATSGFTGRGNEKLFF; cdr3_nt: TGTGCCACCAGTGGTTTTACAGGGCGAGGTAATGAAAAACTGTTTTTT
d_call: TRBD1; clone_size: -; j_call: TRBJ2-1; v_call: TRBV5-4; cdr3_aa: CASSLGQGTQQVEQFF; cdr3_nt: TGTGCCAGCAGCTTGGGACAGGGAACCCAACAAGTTGAGCAGTTCTTC
d_call: -; clone_size: once; j_call: TRBJ2-3; v_call: TRBV19; cdr3_aa: CASTSTRGTDTQYF; cdr3_nt: TGTGCCAGTACCTCAACTAGAGGGACAGATACGCAGTATTTT
d_call: -; clone_size: few; j_call: TRBJ2-3; v_call: TRBV9; cdr3_aa: CASSVPADTQYF; cdr3_nt: TGTGCCAGCAGCGTACCAGCGGATACGCAGTATTTT
d_call: TRBD1; clone_size: -; j_call: TRBJ1-1; v_call: TRBV6-4; cdr3_aa: CASSDADRGFVAFF; cdr3_nt: TGTGCCAGCAGTGACGCGGACAGGGGATTTGTAGCTTTCTTT
d_call: TRBD2; clone_size: few; j_call: TRBJ2-3; v_call: TRBV29-1; cdr3_aa: CSVERGVGDTQYF; cdr3_nt: TGCAGCGTTGAGCGGGGGGTTGGGGATACGCAGTATTTT
d_call: TRBD1; clone_size: -; j_call: TRBJ1-5; v_call: TRBV7-2; cdr3_aa: CASSPTGGLNQPQHF; cdr3_nt: TGTGCCAGCAGCCCTACAGGGGGTTTAAATCAGCCCCAGCATTTT
d_call: TRBD1; clone_size: -; j_call: TRBJ2-5; v_call: TRBV5-4; cdr3_aa: CASSSTGGQETQYF; cdr3_nt: TGTGCCAGCAGCTCCACAGGGGGCCAAGAGACCCAGTACTTC
d_call: TRBD1; clone_size: once; j_call: TRBJ2-3; v_call: TRBV19; cdr3_aa: CASSIGRTGGRADTQYF; cdr3_nt: TGTGCCAGTAGTATAGGGAGGACAGGGGGCCGGGCAGATACGCAGTATTTT
d_call: -; clone_size: -; j_call: TRBJ2-3; v_call: TRBV3-1/TRBV3-2; cdr3_aa: CASSPTGTTQYF; cdr3_nt: TGTGCCAGCAGCCCCACGGGGACAACCCAGTATTTT
d_call: -; clone_size: -; j_call: TRBJ2-1; v_call: TRBV4-1; cdr3_aa: CASSQTPRGANNEQFF; cdr3_nt: TGCGCCAGCAGCCAAACTCCCCGTGGGGCAAACAATGAGCAGTTCTTC
d_call: TRBD2; clone_size: -; j_call: TRBJ2-7; v_call: TRBV11-3; cdr3_aa: CATRTSGHEQYF; cdr3_nt: TGTGCCACCAGGACTAGCGGGCACGAGCAGTACTTC